This TCR beta chain is from a study of T cell changes during pregnancy in multiple sclerosis. Trimming removed 3 bases from V and 5 bases from J; junction bases left unmatched: 3. The CDR3 is 15 residues long. Germline-derived CDR1 and CDR2 are SGHKS and YYEKEE (reference sequence). Produced via immunoSEQ multiplex PCR; TCRdb's table is partial and in-frame only. The repertoire has around 60,000 clones, 85% to 95% of them found once; the top ten carry 0.36%. The source material was CD4+ T cells from peripheral blood mononuclear cells, sampled before pregnancy. The TCR sequence derives from a female donor with multiple sclerosis, enrolled in a pregnancy study. This chain joins TRBV5-5 and TRBJ2-1, with TRBD2 matching over 12 bases. CDR3 sequence reads: CASSWGLAGHNEQFF. CDR3 DNA sequence: TGTGCCAGCAGCTGGGGACTAGCGGGCCACAATGAGCAGTTCTTC.